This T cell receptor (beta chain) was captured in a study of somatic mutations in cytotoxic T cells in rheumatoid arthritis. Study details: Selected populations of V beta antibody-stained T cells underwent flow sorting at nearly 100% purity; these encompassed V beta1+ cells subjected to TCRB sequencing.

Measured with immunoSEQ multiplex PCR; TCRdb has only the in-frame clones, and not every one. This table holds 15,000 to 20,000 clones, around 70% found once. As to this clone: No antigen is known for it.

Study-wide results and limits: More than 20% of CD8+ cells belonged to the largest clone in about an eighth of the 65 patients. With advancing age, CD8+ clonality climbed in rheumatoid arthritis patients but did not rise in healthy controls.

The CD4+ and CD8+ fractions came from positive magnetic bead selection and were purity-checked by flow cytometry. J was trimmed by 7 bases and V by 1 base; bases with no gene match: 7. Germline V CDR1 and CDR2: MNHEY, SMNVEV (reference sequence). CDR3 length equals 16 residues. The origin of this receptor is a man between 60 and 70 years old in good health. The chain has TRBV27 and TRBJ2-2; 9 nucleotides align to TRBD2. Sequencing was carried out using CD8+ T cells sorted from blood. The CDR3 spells CASSLWSSGIGGELFF. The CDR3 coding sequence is TGTGCCAGCAGTTTATGGTCTAGCGGGATAGGCGGGGAGCTGTTTTTT.